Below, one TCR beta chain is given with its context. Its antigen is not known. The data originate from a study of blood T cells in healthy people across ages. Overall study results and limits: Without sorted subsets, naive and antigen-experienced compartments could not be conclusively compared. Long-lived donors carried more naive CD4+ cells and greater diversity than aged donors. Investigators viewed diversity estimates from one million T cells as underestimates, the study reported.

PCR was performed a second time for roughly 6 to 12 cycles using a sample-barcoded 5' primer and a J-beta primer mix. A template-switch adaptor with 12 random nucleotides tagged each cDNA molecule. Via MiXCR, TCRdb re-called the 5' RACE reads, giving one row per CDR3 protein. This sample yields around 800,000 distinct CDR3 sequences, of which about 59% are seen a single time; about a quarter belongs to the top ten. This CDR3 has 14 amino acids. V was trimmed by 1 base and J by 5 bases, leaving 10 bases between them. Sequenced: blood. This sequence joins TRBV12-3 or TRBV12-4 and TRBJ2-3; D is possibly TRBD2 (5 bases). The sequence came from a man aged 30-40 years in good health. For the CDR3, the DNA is TGTGCCAGCAGTTTAGTCAAGAGCGGAGATACGCAGTATTTT. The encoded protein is CASSLVKSGDTQYF.